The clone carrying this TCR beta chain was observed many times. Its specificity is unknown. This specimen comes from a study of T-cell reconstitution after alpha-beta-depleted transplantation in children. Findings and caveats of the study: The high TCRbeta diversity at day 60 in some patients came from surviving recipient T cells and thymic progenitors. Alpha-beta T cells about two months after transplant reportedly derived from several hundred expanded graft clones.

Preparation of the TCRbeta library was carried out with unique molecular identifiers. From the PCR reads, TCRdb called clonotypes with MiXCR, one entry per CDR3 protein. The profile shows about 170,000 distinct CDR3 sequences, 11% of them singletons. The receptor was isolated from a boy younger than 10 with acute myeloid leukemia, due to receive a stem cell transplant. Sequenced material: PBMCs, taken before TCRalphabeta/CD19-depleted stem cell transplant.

The CDR3 DNA sequence: TGCAGAGAAGGACAGGTCTTTTACTCTGGGGCCAACGTCCTGACTTTC. Its translation: CREGQVFYSGANVLTF. The V and J genes are TRBV29-1 and TRBJ2-6, with TRBD1 matching over 7 bases. CDR1 is SQVTM and CDR2 is ANQGSEA in the germline V gene. This CDR3 is 16 amino acids long.